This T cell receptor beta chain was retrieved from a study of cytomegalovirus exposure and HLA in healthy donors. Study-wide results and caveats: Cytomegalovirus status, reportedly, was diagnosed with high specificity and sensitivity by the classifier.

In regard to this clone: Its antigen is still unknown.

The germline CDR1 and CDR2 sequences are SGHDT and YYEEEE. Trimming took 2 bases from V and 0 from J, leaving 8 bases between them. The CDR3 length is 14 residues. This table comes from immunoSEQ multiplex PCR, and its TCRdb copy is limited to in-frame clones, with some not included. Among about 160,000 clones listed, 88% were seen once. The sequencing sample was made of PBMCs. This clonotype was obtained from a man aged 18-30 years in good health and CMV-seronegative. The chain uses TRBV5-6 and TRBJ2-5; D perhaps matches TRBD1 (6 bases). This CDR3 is CASSFRGHQETQYF. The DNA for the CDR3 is TGTGCCAGCAGCTTCAGGGGCCACCAAGAGACCCAGTACTTC.